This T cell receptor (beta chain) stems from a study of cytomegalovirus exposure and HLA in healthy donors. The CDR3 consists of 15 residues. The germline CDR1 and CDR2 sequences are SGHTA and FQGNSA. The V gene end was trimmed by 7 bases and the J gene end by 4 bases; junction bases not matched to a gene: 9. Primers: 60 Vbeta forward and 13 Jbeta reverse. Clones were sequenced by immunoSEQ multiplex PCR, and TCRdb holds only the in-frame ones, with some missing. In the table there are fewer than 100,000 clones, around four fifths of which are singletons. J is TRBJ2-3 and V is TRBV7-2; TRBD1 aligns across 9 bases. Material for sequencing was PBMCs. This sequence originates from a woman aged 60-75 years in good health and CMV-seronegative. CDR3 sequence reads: CASTPGQGEADTQYF. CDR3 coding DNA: TGTGCCAGCACTCCGGGACAGGGAGAGGCAGATACGCAGTATTTT.